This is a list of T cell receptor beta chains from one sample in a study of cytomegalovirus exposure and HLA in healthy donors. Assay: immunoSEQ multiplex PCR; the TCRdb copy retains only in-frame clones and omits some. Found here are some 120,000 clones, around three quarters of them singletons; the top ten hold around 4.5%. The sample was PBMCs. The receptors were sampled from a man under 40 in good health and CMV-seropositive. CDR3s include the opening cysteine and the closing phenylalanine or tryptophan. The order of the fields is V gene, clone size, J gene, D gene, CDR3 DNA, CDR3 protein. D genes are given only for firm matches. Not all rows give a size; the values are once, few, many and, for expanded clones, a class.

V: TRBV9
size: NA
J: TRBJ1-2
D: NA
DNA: TGTGCCAGCAGCGTTACAGGGCTCGATGGCTACACCTTC
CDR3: CASSVTGLDGYTF

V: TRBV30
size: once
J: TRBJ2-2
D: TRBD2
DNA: TGTGCCTGGAGTGTACGGGGGGCCGGGGAGCTGTTTTTT
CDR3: CAWSVRGAGELFF

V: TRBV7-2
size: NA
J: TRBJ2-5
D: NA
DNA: TGTGCCAGCAGCTTCGGGGTGGGAGAGACCCAGTACTTC
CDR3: CASSFGVGETQYF

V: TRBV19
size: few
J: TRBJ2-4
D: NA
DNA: TGTGCCAGTAGTTTGCGCATAGCCAAAAACATTCAGTACTTC
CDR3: CASSLRIAKNIQYF

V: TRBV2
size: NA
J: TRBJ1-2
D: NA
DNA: TGTGCCAGCAGTGGGCTGGGGACCCAGGGGTGGTATTATGGCTACACCTTC
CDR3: CASSGLGTQGWYYGYTF

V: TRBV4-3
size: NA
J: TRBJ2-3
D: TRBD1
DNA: TGCGCCAGCAGCCAAGCCGTGGGGACAGGGGGTAACACAGATACGCAGTATTTT
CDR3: CASSQAVGTGGNTDTQYF

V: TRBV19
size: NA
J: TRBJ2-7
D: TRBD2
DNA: TGTGCCAGTAGTAGGTTGACTAGCGGGAGAGGCTACGAGCAGTACTTC
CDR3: CASSRLTSGRGYEQYF

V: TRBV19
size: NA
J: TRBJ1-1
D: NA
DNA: TGTGCCAGTAGTATAGGAGCGATTTTTAAAAGACTGCAAGAAGCTTTCTTT
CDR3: CASSIGAIFKRLQEAFF

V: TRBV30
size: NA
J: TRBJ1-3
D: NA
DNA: TGTGCCTGGAGTCTCCCAAGGGAGGGCGCTGGAAACACCATATATTTT
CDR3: CAWSLPREGAGNTIYF

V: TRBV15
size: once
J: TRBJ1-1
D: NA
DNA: TGTGCCACCAGCTTGACAACGGCCACTGAAGCTTTCTTT
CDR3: CATSLTTATEAFF

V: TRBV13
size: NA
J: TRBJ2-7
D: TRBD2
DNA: TGTGCCAGCAGCCTAAGCGGGAGCTCCTACGAGCAGTACTTC
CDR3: CASSLSGSSYEQYF

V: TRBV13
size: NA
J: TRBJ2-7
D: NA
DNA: TGTGCCAGCAGCTTAGACGGCGGGACGGACTACGAGCAGTACTTC
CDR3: CASSLDGGTDYEQYF

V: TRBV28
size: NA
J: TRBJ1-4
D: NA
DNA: TGTGCCAGCAGGACCGGGGACAACCGTGCAACTAATGAAAAACTGTTTTTT
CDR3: CASRTGDNRATNEKLFF

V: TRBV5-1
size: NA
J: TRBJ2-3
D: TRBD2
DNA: TGCGCCAGCAGACCGGCAGCGGGAGGGCTTATGGGAGATACGCAGTATTTT
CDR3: CASRPAAGGLMGDTQYF

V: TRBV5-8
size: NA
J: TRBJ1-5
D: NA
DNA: TGTGCCAGCAGCTGGGGGCAGTACGGCAATCAGCCCCAGCATTTT
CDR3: CASSWGQYGNQPQHF

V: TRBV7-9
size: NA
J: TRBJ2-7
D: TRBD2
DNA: TGTTCCAGCAGCCCCCCTGGCGGGAGCGGGTACGAGCAGTACTTC
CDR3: CSSSPPGGSGYEQYF

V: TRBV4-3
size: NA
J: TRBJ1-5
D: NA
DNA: TGCGCCAGCAGCCAAGATAGGGGGCAGCCCCAGCATTTT
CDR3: CASSQDRGQPQHF

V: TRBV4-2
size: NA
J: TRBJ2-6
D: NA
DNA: TGTGCCAGCAGCCGGTCGGAGGGGTCTGGGGCCAACGTCCTGACTTTC
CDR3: CASSRSEGSGANVLTF

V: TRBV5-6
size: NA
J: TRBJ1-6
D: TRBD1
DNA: TGTGCCAGCAGCCTAGGGACAGGGGTTAATTCACCCCTCCACTTT
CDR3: CASSLGTGVNSPLHF

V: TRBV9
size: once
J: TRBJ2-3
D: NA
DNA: TGTGCCAGCAGCGTACGGGGAGATACGCAGTATTTT
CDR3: CASSVRGDTQYF

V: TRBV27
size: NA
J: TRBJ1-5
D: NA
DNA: TGTGCCAGCAGTTCTATCGACAGGAGCTATCGGCCCCAGCATTTT
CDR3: CASSSIDRSYRPQHF

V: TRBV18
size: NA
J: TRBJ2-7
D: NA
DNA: TGTGCCAGCTCACCACCTGGAGGCCGCGGAGAGCAGTACTTC
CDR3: CASSPPGGRGEQYF

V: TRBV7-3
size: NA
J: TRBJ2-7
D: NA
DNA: TGTGCCAGCAGCCCTGCCGAGTTCTACGAGCAGTACTTC
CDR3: CASSPAEFYEQYF

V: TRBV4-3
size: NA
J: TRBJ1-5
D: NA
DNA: TGCGCCAGCAGCCCCGACAGGAGCAATCAGCCCCAGCATTTT
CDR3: CASSPDRSNQPQHF